A selection of T cell receptor beta chains follows, all from one sample in a study of vaccination and CD4 T cells after COVID-19. No cognate antigen is known for these TCRs. TCRdb re-called the PCR reads with MiXCR, one entry per CDR3 protein. The sample shows 17,000 or so distinct CDR3 sequences, roughly 56% of them seen only once. The sample here was CD4+ T cells from blood, cultured in vitro, taken after SARS-CoV-2 vaccination. The receptors derive from a human donor who had recovered from COVID-19. The CDR3 runs from the conserved cysteine through the conserved F or W. Each record gives: J gene, V gene, clone size, D gene, CDR3 DNA, CDR3 protein. D genes are given only for firm matches. Clone size is given for some rows only: seen once, a few or many times, or a class if the clone is expanded.

>TRBJ2-5|TRBV15|.|.
TGTGCCACCAGCAGAGATTTAGGCAAGACCCAGTACTTC
CATSRDLGKTQYF
>TRBJ1-5|TRBV6-2/TRBV6-3|.|TRBD1
TGTGCCAGCAGTCGACAGGGGCCCGATAGAGGGCCCCAGCATTTT
CASSRQGPDRGPQHF
>TRBJ1-1|TRBV2|.|.
TGTGCCAGCAGTGTAAGCGACGTGGGCACTGAAGCTTTCTTT
CASSVSDVGTEAFF
>TRBJ2-7|TRBV20-1|few|TRBD2
TGCAGTGCTCAAGATCGGGGGGAGGGCCTCTACGAGCAGTACTTC
CSAQDRGEGLYEQYF
>TRBJ2-1|TRBV2|.|TRBD2
TGTGCCAGTCTAGCGGGAGCATACAATGAGCAGTTCTTC
CASLAGAYNEQFF
>TRBJ2-7|TRBV6-2/TRBV6-3|.|TRBD2
TGTGCCAGCAGGGACGAAGGGAGGGACGAGCAGTACTTC
CASRDEGRDEQYF
>TRBJ1-2|TRBV7-2|.|.
TGTGCCAGCAGCGGCAGGGTTTACTATGGCTACACCTTC
CASSGRVYYGYTF
>TRBJ1-3|TRBV19|.|.
TGTGCCAGTAGTCTTCGGGCTATTGGAAACACCATATATTTT
CASSLRAIGNTIYF
>TRBJ2-5|TRBV28|.|.
TGTGCCAGCAGTCTCGGGACGCGATATCAAGAGACCCAGTACTTC
CASSLGTRYQETQYF
>TRBJ1-6|TRBV19|.|TRBD1
TGTGCCAGTACCCAGGGGGTGCTGGATTCACCCCTCCACTTT
CASTQGVLDSPLHF
>TRBJ2-3|TRBV6-2/TRBV6-3|.|.
TGTGCCAGCAGCCAACCCTCAGGGAAGAGGACAGATACGCAGTATTTT
CASSQPSGKRTDTQYF
>TRBJ1-5|TRBV15|few|.
TGTGCCACCAGCAGCCTCCTGCCGGTCGACCTAGCTAGCAATCAGCCCCAGCATTTT
CATSSLLPVDLASNQPQHF
>TRBJ1-6|TRBV19|.|.
TGTGCCAGTGGTGACACGAATAATTCACCCCTCCACTTT
CASGDTNNSPLHF
>TRBJ1-1|TRBV7-2|.|TRBD1
TGTGCCAGCAGCTTAGCCGGGACAGGGGGCGCGGGCACTGAAGCTTTCTTT
CASSLAGTGGAGTEAFF
>TRBJ1-1|TRBV6-1|.|.
TGTGCCAGCAGTGAAGACCCGAACACTGAAGCTTTCTTT
CASSEDPNTEAFF
>TRBJ2-4|TRBV20-1|.|TRBD2
TGCAGTGCTAGACACGGACTAGCGGGAGCCATCATTCAGTACTTC
CSARHGLAGAIIQYF
>TRBJ1-1|TRBV19|few|.
TGTGCCAGTAGTACGTCGTGGGGCACTGAAGCTTTCTTT
CASSTSWGTEAFF
>TRBJ1-2|TRBV2|.|.
TGTGCCAGCAGTCGACCGGACAAGCCGTATGGCTACACCTTC
CASSRPDKPYGYTF
>TRBJ2-1|TRBV7-2|.|.
TGTGCCAGCAGCTTAGCTGCGGGCTCCTACAATGAGCAGTTCTTC
CASSLAAGSYNEQFF
>TRBJ1-1|TRBV24-1|few|.
TGTGCCACCAGTGATCAGGGACCAAACACTGAAGCTTTCTTT
CATSDQGPNTEAFF
>TRBJ1-2|TRBV20-1|few|.
TGCAGTGCTAGAGGAGACATGATCTATGGCTACACCTTC
CSARGDMIYGYTF
>TRBJ2-5|TRBV11-2|.|.
TGTGCCAGCAGCTTAGGGGCAGGGCATGAGACCCAGTACTTC
CASSLGAGHETQYF
>TRBJ1-5|TRBV7-3|few|.
TGTGCCAGCAGCTTAAATCAGCCCCAGCATTTT
CASSLNQPQHF
>TRBJ2-5|TRBV7-8|once|.
.
CASTNQTSMYLCASSEGLKTQYF
>TRBJ1-1|TRBV6-5|.|.
TGTGCCAGCAGTTTTACTGGAGGGGGGGCTGGCACTGAAGCTTTCTTT
CASSFTGGGAGTEAFF
>TRBJ2-2|TRBV7-9|once|TRBD1
TGTGCCAGCAGCCAGGGGGCATCGAACACCGGGGAGCTGTTTTTT
CASSQGASNTGELFF
>TRBJ2-1|TRBV2|.|.
TGTGCCAGCAGTGGAGGGCTGCCTAGGAATGAGCAGTTCTTC
CASSGGLPRNEQFF
>TRBJ1-6|TRBV11-1|few|.
TGTGCCAGCAGCTTAGTGAAAGCGTCACCCCTCCACTTT
CASSLVKASPLHF
>TRBJ1-2|TRBV28|.|.
TGTGCCAGCAGTTTTAATTCTGGCTACACCTTC
CASSFNSGYTF
>TRBJ1-1|TRBV7-2|.|.
TGTGCCAGCAGCTTAGAGGGGGGCAGGGTCCACACTGAAGCTTTCTTT
CASSLEGGRVHTEAFF
>TRBJ2-2|TRBV10-3|.|.
TGTGCCATCAGTCAGGGGCCCGGGGAGCTGTTTTTT
CAISQGPGELFF
>TRBJ1-2|TRBV6-1|few|.
TGTGCCAGCAGCCTCGACGGAGCTAACTATGGCTACACCTTC
CASSLDGANYGYTF
>TRBJ2-7|TRBV20-1|.|.
TGCAGTGCTATTAGAGGGCAAGCATCCTACGAGCAGTACTTC
CSAIRGQASYEQYF
>TRBJ2-1|TRBV11-3|few|TRBD2
TGTGCCAGCAGCTGGGGGGGTTCTAGCCACCTGGGCAATGAGCAGTTCTTC
CASSWGGSSHLGNEQFF
>TRBJ2-3|TRBV4-3|.|.
TGCGCCAGCAGCCAAGAACGTAGGGATACGCAGTATTTT
CASSQERRDTQYF
>TRBJ1-1|TRBV15|few|.
TGTGCCACCAGCAGAGATGGGGAAGGCGCTGAAGCTTTCTTT
CATSRDGEGAEAFF
>TRBJ1-2|TRBV20-1|.|TRBD1
TGCAGTGCTAGAGAGAGGGGGCGCCTGGCTGGCTACACCTTC
CSARERGRLAGYTF
>TRBJ2-3|TRBV24-1|.|TRBD2
TGTGCCACCAGTGATGGGACTAGCGGGATCCAAGATACGCAGTATTTT
CATSDGTSGIQDTQYF
>TRBJ1-3|TRBV6-1|.|TRBD1
TGTGCCAGCAGCCAAAGGGGACAGGGCTACTCTGGAAACACCATATATTTT
CASSQRGQGYSGNTIYF
>TRBJ1-2|TRBV5-4|.|.
TGTGCCAGCAGATTGAAAGGGACAATTGACTATGGCTACACCTTC
CASRLKGTIDYGYTF
>TRBJ1-2|TRBV10-3|.|.
TGTGCCATCAGGGAAGGTTCGGAGAACTATGGCTACACCTTC
CAIREGSENYGYTF
>TRBJ1-2|TRBV20-1|.|.
TGCAGTGCGGAAAAAAAGGCTAACTATGGCTACACCTTC
CSAEKKANYGYTF